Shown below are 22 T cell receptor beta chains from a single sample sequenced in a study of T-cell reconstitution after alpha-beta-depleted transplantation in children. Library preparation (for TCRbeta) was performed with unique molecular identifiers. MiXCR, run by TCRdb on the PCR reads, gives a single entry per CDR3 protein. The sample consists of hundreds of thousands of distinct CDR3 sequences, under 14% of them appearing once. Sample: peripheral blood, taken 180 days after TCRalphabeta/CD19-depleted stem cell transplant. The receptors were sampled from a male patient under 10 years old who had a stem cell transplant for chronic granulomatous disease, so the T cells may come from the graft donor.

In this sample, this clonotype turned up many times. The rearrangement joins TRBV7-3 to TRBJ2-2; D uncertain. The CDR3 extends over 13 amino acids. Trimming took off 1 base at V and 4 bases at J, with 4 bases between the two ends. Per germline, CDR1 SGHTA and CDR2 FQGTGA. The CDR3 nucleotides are TGTGCCAGCAGCTTAAAAACCACCGGGGAGCTGTTTTTT. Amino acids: CASSLKTTGELFF.

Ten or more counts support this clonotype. This CDR3 is CASKRVGGPSGANVLTF. DNA for the CDR3: TGTGCCAGCAAACGTGTCGGGGGGCCTTCTGGGGCCAACGTCCTGACTTTC. The J gene is TRBJ2-6, the V gene TRBV11-2; TRBD2 might be the D (7 bases). The germline V gene encodes CDR1 SGHAT and CDR2 FQNNGV. Between the trimmed V and J ends, which lost 7 bases and 1 base, there was a span of 17 bases. This CDR3 is built from 17 residues.

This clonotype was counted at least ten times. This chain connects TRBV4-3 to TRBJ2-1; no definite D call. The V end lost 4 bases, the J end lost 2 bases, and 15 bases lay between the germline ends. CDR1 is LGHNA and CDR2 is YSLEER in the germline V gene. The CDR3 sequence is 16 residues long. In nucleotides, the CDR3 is TGCGCCAGCAGCCGAATACAGAGAGACGCCTACAATGAGCAGTTCTTC. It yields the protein CASSRIQRDAYNEQFF.

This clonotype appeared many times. This chain's CDR3 is CASSLRGSGRAWTGELFF. DNA for the CDR3: TGCGCCAGCAGCCTACGAGGGAGCGGGAGGGCATGGACCGGGGAGCTGTTTTTT. The chain links TRBV5-1 to TRBJ2-2; 10 bases match TRBD2. The V gene end was trimmed by 4 bases and the J gene end by 5 bases; junction bases not matched to a gene: 14. This CDR3 is built from 18 residues. CDR1 is SGHRS and CDR2 is YFSETQ in the germline V gene.

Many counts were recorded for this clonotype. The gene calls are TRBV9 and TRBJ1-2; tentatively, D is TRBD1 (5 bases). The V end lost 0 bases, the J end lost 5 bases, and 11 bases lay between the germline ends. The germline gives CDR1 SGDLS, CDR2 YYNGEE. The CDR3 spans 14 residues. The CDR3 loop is CASSVEGQGYGYTF. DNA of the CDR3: TGTGCCAGCAGCGTAGAGGGTCAGGGTTATGGCTACACCTTC.

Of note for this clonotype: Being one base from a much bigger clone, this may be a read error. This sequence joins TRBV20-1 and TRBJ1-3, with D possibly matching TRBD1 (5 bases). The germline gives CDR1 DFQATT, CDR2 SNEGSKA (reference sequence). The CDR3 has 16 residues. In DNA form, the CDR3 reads TGCTGTGCAGGGAATTCTCCAAAAAATTTCGGAAACACCATATATTTT. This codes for CCAGNSPKNFGNTIYF.

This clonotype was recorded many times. CDR3 protein: CATSRGLAGNTGELFF. The CDR3 coding sequence is TGTGCCACCAGCAGAGGACTAGCGGGGAACACCGGGGAGCTGTTTTTT. The rearrangement joins TRBV15 to TRBJ2-2; 10 bases align to TRBD2. Germline V CDR1 and CDR2: LNHNV, YYDKDF (reference sequence). V lost 1 base, J lost 1 base, and 0 bases stayed unmatched. There are 16 residues in the CDR3.

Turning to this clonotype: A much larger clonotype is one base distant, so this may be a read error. In DNA, the CDR3 is TGTGCCAGCACCTCAACGGGGACAGGGGAAAAAGATACGCAGTATTTT. Its translation is CASTSTGTGEKDTQYF. The chain recombines TRBV11-1 with TRBJ2-3, with TRBD1 matching over 10 bases. V lost 7 bases to trimming and J lost 5 bases; unmatched junction nucleotides: 12. The CDR3 is made up of 16 amino acids. Germline V gene data show CDR1 as SGHAT and CDR2 as FQDESV (reference sequence).

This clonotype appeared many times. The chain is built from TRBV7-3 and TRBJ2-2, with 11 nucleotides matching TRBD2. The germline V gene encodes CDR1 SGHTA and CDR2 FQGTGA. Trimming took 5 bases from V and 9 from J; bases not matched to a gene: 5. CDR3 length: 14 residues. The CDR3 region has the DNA TGTGCCAGCAGCAGTAGCGGGGGGGGCCGGGAGCTGTTTTTT. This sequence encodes CASSSSGGGRELFF.

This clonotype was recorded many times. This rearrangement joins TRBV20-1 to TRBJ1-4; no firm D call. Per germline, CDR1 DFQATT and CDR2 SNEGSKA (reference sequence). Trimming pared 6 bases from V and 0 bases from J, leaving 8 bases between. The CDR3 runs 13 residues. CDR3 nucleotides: TGCAGTGCCACTGCAGCAACTAATGAAAAACTGTTTTTT. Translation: CSATAATNEKLFF.

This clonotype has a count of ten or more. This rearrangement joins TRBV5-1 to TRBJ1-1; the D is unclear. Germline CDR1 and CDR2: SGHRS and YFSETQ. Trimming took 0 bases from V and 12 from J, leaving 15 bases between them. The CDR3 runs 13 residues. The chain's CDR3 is CASSLEGLGPPFF. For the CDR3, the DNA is TGCGCCAGCAGCTTGGAGGGTCTTGGACCCCCTTTCTTT. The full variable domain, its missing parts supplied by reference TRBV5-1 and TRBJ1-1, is KAGVTQTPRYLIKTRGQQVTLSCSPISGHRSVSWYQQTPGQGLQFLFEYFSETQRNKGNFPGRFSGRQFSNSRSEMNVSTLELGDSALYLCASSLEGLGPPFFGQGTRLTVV.

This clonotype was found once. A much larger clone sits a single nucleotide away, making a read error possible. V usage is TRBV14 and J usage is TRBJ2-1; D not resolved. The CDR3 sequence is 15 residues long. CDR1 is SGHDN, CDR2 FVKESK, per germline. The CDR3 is CAGSPGPRSYNEQFF. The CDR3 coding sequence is TGTGCCGGCAGCCCCGGCCCTAGGTCCTACAATGAGCAGTTCTTC.

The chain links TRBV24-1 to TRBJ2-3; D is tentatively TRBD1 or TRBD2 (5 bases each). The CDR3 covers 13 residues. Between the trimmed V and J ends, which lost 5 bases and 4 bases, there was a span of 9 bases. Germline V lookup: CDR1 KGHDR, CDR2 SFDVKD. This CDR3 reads CATSGWDADTQYF. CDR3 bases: TGTGCCACCAGTGGCTGGGACGCAGATACGCAGTATTTT.

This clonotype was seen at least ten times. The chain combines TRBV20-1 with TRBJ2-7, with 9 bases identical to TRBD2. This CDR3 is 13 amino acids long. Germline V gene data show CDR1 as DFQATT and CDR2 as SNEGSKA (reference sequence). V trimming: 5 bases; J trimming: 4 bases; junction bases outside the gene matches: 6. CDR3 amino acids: CSAEDSGSYEQYF. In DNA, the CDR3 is TGCAGTGCTGAGGATAGCGGGAGTTACGAGCAGTACTTC.

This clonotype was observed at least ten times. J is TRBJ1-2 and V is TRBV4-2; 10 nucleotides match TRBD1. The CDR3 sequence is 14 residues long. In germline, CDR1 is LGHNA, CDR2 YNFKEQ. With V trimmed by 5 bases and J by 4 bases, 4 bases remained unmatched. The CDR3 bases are TGTGCCAGCAGCAGGGACAGGGGAGTCTATGGCTACACCTTC. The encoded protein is CASSRDRGVYGYTF.

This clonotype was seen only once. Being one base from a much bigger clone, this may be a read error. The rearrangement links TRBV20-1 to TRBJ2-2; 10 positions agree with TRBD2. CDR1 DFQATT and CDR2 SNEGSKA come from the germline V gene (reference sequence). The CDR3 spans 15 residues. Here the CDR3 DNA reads TGCAGTGCTAGACAAGCGGGGGGGAACACCGGGGAGCGGTTTTTT. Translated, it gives CSARQAGGNTGERFF.

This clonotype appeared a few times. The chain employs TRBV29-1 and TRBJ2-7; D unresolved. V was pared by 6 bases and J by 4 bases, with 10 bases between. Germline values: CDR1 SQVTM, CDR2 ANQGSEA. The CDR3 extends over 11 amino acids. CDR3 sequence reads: CSVVALYEQYF. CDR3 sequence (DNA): TGCAGCGTCGTGGCCCTTTACGAGCAGTACTTC.

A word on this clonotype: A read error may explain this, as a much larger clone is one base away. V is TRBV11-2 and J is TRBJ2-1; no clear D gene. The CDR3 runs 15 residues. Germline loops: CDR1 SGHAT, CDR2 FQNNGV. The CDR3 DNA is TGTGCCAGCAGGACTTCTAAGAGCTCCAACAATGAGCAGTTCTTC. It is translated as CASRTSKSSNNEQFF.

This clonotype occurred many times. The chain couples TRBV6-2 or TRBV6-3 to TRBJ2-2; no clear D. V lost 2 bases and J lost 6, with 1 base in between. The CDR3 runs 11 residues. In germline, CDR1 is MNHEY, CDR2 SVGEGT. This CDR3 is CASSYPGELFF. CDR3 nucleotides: TGTGCCAGCAGTTACCCCGGGGAGCTGTTTTTT.

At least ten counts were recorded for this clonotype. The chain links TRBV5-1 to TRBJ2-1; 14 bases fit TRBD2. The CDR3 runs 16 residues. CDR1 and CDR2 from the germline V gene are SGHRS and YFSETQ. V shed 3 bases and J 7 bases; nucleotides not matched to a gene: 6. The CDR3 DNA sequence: TGCGCCAGCAGCTCGGGACTAGCGGGAGAAATGAATGAGCAGTTCTTC. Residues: CASSSGLAGEMNEQFF. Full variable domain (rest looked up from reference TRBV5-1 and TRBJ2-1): KAGVTQTPRYLIKTRGQQVTLSCSPISGHRSVSWYQQTPGQGLQFLFEYFSETQRNKGNFPGRFSGRQFSNSRSEMNVSTLELGDSALYLCASSSGLAGEMNEQFFGPGTRLTVL.

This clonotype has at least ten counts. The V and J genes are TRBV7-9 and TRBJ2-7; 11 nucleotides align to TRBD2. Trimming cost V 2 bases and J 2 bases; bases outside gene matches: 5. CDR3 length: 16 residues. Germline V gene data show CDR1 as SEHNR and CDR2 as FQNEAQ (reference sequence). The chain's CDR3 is CASSLTSGGLTYEQYF. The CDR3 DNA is TGTGCCAGCAGCTTAACTAGCGGGGGCCTCACCTACGAGCAGTACTTC.

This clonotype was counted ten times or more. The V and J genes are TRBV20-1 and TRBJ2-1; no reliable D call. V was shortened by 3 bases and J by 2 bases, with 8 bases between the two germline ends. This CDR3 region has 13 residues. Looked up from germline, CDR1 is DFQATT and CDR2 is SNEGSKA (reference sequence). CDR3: CSARGLTYNEQFF. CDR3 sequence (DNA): TGCAGTGCTAGGGGGTTGACCTACAATGAGCAGTTCTTC.